Included here is one T cell receptor beta chain sequence, with context. Its specificity is unknown. This specimen comes from a study of cytomegalovirus exposure and HLA in healthy donors. Study as a whole: Assignment to the Caucasian-associated ancestry cluster applied to approximately 79% of the roughly 420 genotyped donors. Study results and caveats: The presence/absence work took it that sequencing depth was about the same across donors. In a later analysis, CMV-associated beta chains were mostly HLA-associated, it appeared.

The CDR3 has 14 residues. With 2 bases clipped from V and 5 bases from J, the junction kept 6 bases outside the gene matches. Germline CDR1 is SGHRS and CDR2 is YFSETQ. The PCR was carried out with 60 Vbeta primers and 13 Jbeta primers. Libraries were prepared by immunoSEQ multiplex PCR; TCRdb keeps only in-frame clonotypes and omits some of them. The sample has roughly 180,000 clones, around 80% seen once. The sample consisted of PBMCs. The chain has TRBV5-1 and TRBJ2-5, with 7 bases fitting TRBD1. This clonotype was sampled from a young woman in good health and CMV-seropositive. DNA of the CDR3: TGCGCCAGCAGCTTCACGCCAGGGGGTGAGACCCAGTACTTC. It encodes CASSFTPGGETQYF.